Listed here are 7 T cell receptor beta chains from one sample, sequenced in a study of PD-L1 blockade in urothelial cancer. Only in-frame clones appear in the TCRdb table, and some are missing; sequencing was by immunoSEQ multiplex PCR. This repertoire shows 30,000 to 35,000 clones, 84% found once; its top ten account for less than 40%. Sequenced here: PBMCs, sampled around atezolizumab (anti-PD-L1) treatment. These receptor sequences come from a man aged 60 to 75 with urothelial cancer.

J is TRBJ2-3 and V is TRBV5-1, with 8 nucleotides matching TRBD2. The CDR3 loop spans 14 amino acids. CDR1 and CDR2 (germline): SGHRS, YFSETQ. Trimming removed 3 bases from V and 4 bases from J; junction bases left unmatched: 4. The CDR3 loop reads CASSYSGSPDTQYF. The CDR3 DNA follows: TGCGCCAGCAGCTACAGCGGGAGTCCAGATACGCAGTATTTT.

In nucleotides, the CDR3 is TGCGCCAGCAGCCTACGGACAGGGGACGGAAACACCATATATTTT. Translated: CASSLRTGDGNTIYF. This sequence joins TRBV5-1 and TRBJ1-3; 9 nucleotides align to TRBD1. Trimming cost V 4 bases and J 4 bases; bases outside gene matches: 6. There are 15 residues in the CDR3. Germline assignment: CDR1 SGHRS and CDR2 YFSETQ. The whole variable domain, filled in from reference TRBV5-1 and TRBJ1-3, reads KAGVTQTPRYLIKTRGQQVTLSCSPISGHRSVSWYQQTPGQGLQFLFEYFSETQRNKGNFPGRFSGRQFSNSRSEMNVSTLELGDSALYLCASSLRTGDGNTIYFGEGSWLTVV.

This clone has more than one count but fewer than ten. The chain has TRBV19 and TRBJ1-6, with a weak D call TRBD1 (5 bases). From germline, CDR1 is LNHDA and CDR2 SQIVND (reference sequence). The CDR3 consists of 18 residues. With 6 bases removed from V and 3 bases from J, the gap between germline ends came to 21 bases. Here the CDR3 reads CASRPTRDRTNYNSPLHF. CDR3 bases: TGTGCCAGTAGACCAACACGGGACCGGACTAACTATAATTCACCCCTCCACTTT.

A few counts support this clone. This chain joins TRBV7-6 and TRBJ2-2, with D uncertain. CDR1 and CDR2 from the germline V gene are SGHVS and FNYEAQ. The CDR3 consists of 16 residues. V was cut by 1 base and J by 3 bases, with 12 bases left in between. The CDR3 loop is CASSLGNSLYTGELFF. The DNA for the CDR3 is TGTGCCAGCAGCTTAGGCAACAGCCTTTACACCGGGGAGCTGTTTTTT.

The chain combines TRBV29-1 with TRBJ2-7; D is possibly TRBD2 (6 bases). The CDR3 sequence is 14 residues long. Germline V gives CDR1 SQVTM, CDR2 ANQGSEA. V lost 3 bases and J 2 bases, leaving 14 bases between the germline ends. DNA of the CDR3: TGCAGCGTTGAGGCGGGGTCTTATACCTACGAGCAGTACTTC. It is translated as CSVEAGSYTYEQYF.

J is TRBJ2-2 and V is TRBV5-6; 7 bases are shared with TRBD1. Germline CDR1 reads SGHDT; CDR2 reads YYEEEE. J was trimmed by 4 bases and V by 4 bases; bases with no gene match: 10. The CDR3 totals 16 residues. CDR3 sequence reads: CASSQGTVRVTGELFF. The CDR3 DNA reads as TGTGCCAGCAGCCAGGGGACAGTTCGGGTCACCGGGGAGCTGTTTTTT.

V gene TRBV27 combines with J gene TRBJ2-3, with 9 bases identical to TRBD1. The germline V gene encodes CDR1 MNHEY and CDR2 SMNVEV (reference sequence). CDR3 length: 16 amino acids. Trimming removed 4 bases from V and 5 bases from J; junction bases left unmatched: 10. The CDR3 region has the DNA TGTGCCAGCAGTTCTAGAGGGACAGGGATGGGAGATACGCAGTATTTT. It yields the protein CASSSRGTGMGDTQYF.